The 6 T cell receptor beta chains presented below share a single source sample, sequenced in a study of early T cells in non-severe SARS-CoV-2 infection. One entry per CDR3 protein, called by TCRdb with MiXCR from the 5' RACE reads. Of 40,000 or so distinct CDR3 sequences detected, 11% appear once; the ten largest clones hold roughly 22%. The sample comprised whole blood. These receptors originate from an adult who was a healthcare worker with PCR-confirmed SARS-CoV-2 infection or an uninfected control (not recorded which).

This clonotype occurred many times. The chain links TRBV27 to TRBJ2-3; no reliable D call. The germline V and J ends were trimmed by 6 bases and 2 bases, with 3 bases remaining between them. The germline V gene encodes CDR1 MNHEY and CDR2 SMNVEV (reference sequence). The CDR3 runs 11 residues. The CDR3 loop reads CASRITDTQYF. CDR3 sequence (DNA): TGTGCCAGCAGGATCACAGATACGCAGTATTTT.

At least ten counts were recorded for this clonotype. The rearrangement uses TRBV19 and TRBJ1-4; TRBD1 matches at 10 bases. CDR3 size: 16 residues. Germline V CDR1 and CDR2: LNHDA, SQIVND (reference sequence). Losses at the gene ends were 7 bases for V and 0 bases for J; bases not matched to a gene: 5. Here the CDR3 reads CASIRTGGATNEKLFF. In nucleotides, the CDR3 is TGTGCCAGTATAAGGACAGGGGGAGCAACTAATGAAAAACTGTTTTTT.

The V gene is TRBV5-4, the J gene TRBJ2-1, with TRBD2 as a possible D gene (6 bases). CDR1 SGHNT and CDR2 YYREEE come from the germline V gene (reference sequence). The CDR3 covers 12 residues. Trimming shortened V by 4 bases and J by 7 bases, and 9 bases separated the two germline ends. The CDR3 bases are TGTGCCAGCAGCCGGGACTCGAATGAGCAGTTCTTC. It codes for CASSRDSNEQFF. The whole variable domain, filled in from reference TRBV5-4 and TRBJ2-1, reads ETGVTQSPTHLIKTRGQQVTLRCSSQSGHNTVSWYQQALGQGPQFIFQYYREEENGRGNFPPRFSGLQFPNYSSELNVNALELDDSALYLCASSRDSNEQFFGPGTRLTVL.

This chain joins TRBV9 and TRBJ2-6; no firm D call. This CDR3 is built from 15 residues. Germline V gene sequence: CDR1 SGDLS, CDR2 YYNGEE. The V gene lost 5 bases and the J gene lost 1 base, with 10 bases spanning the gap. CDR3 loop: CASRREESGANVLTF. The CDR3 bases are TGTGCCAGCAGGAGAGAAGAGTCTGGGGCCAACGTCCTGACTTTC.

This clonotype was detected only once. This chain links TRBV6-5 with TRBJ2-2, with 8 bases fitting TRBD2. The J segment lost 6 bases and the V segment lost 2 bases, leaving 5 bases of the junction unmatched. Germline values: CDR1 MNHEY, CDR2 SVGAGI. The length of the CDR3 is 15 residues. This chain's CDR3 is CASSYGVAGSGELFF. The CDR3 nucleotides are TGTGCCAGCAGTTACGGGGTAGCGGGATCCGGGGAGCTGTTTTTT.

At least ten counts were recorded for this clonotype. The gene calls are TRBV20-1 and TRBJ2-7; 7 bases map to TRBD1. V gave up 6 bases and J gave up 3 bases; unmatched junction bases: 8. CDR1 and CDR2 (germline): DFQATT, SNEGSKA (reference sequence). This CDR3 comprises 13 residues. The CDR3 bases are TGCAGTGCGGACAACAGGGGAAGCTACGAGCAGTACTTC. Protein: CSADNRGSYEQYF.